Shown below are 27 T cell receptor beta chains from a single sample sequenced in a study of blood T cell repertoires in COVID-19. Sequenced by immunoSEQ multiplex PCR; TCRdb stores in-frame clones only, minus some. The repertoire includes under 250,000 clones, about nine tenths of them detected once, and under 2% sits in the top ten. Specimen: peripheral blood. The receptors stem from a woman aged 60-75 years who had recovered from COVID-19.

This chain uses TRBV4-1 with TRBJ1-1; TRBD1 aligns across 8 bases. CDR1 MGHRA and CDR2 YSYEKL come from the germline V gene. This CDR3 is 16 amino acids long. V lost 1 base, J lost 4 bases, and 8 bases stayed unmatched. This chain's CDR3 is CASSQVQGAVGTEAFF. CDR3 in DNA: TGCGCCAGCAGCCAAGTGCAGGGGGCAGTAGGCACTGAAGCTTTCTTT.

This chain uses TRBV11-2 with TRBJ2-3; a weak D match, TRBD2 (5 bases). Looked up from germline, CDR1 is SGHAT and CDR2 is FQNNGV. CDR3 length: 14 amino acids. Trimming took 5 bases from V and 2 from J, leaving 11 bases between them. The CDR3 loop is CASSHSGVTDTQYF. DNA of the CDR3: TGTGCCAGCAGCCATTCCGGGGTCACAGATACGCAGTATTTT. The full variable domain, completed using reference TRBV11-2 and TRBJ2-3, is EAGVAQSPRYKIIEKRQSVAFWCNPISGHATLYWYQQILGQGPKLLIQFQNNGVVDDSQLPKDRFSAERLKGVDSTLKIQPAKLEDSAVYLCASSHSGVTDTQYFGPGTRLTVL.

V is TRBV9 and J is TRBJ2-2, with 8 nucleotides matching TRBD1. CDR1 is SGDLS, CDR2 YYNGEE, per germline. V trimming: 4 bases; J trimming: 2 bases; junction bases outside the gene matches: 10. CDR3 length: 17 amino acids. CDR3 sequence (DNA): TGTGCCAGCAGCCCCACGACAGGGGAGGAAAACACCGGGGAGCTGTTTTTT. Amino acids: CASSPTTGEENTGELFF.

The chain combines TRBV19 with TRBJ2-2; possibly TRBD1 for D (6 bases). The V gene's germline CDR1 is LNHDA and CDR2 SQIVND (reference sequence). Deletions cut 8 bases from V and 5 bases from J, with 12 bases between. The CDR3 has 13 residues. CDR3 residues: CASYTGWTGELFF. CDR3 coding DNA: TGTGCCAGTTATACAGGGTGGACCGGGGAGCTGTTTTTT.

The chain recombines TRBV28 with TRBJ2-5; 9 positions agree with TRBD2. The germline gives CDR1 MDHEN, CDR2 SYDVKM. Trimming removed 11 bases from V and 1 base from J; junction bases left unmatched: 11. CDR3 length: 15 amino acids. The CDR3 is CASTSGYSFQETQYF. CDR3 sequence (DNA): TGTGCCTCAACTAGCGGGTACAGCTTCCAAGAGACCCAGTACTTC. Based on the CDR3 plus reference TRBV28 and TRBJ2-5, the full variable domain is DVKVTQSSRYLVKRTGEKVFLECVQDMDHENMFWYRQDPGLGLRLIYFSYDVKMKEKGDIPEGYSVSREKKERFSLILESASTNQTSMYLCASTSGYSFQETQYFGPGTRLLVL.

The DNA of the CDR3 is TGTGCCAGCAGCTTATTGTTACCCCTGGGACTGGTGAAAGAGACCCAGTACTTC. Its translation is CASSLLLPLGLVKETQYF. The chain is built from TRBV7-2 and TRBJ2-5; D might be TRBD2 (6 bases). Per germline, CDR1 SGHTA and CDR2 FQGNSA. The V gene lost 2 bases and the J gene lost 3 bases, with 22 bases spanning the gap. The CDR3 has 18 residues.

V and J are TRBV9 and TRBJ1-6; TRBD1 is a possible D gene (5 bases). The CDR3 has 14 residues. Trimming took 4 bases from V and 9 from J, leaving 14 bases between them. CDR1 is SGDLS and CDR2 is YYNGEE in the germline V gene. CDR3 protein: CASSPQGLASPLHF. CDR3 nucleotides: TGTGCCAGCAGCCCCCAGGGTTTAGCTTCACCCCTCCACTTT.

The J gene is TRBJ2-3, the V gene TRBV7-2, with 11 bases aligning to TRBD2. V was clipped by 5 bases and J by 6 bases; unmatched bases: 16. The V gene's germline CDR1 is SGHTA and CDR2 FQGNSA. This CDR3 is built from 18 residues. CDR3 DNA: TGTGCCAGCAGCCGTAGCGGGGGGGCTGAGAGCTGGGGTGATACGCAGTATTTT. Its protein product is CASSRSGGAESWGDTQYF.

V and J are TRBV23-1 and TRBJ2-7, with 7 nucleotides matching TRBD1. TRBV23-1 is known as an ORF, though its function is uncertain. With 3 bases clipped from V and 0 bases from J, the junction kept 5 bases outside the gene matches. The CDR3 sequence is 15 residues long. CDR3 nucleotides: TGCGCCAGCAGTCAGTGGGACAGAATCTCCTACGAGCAGTACTTC. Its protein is CASSQWDRISYEQYF.

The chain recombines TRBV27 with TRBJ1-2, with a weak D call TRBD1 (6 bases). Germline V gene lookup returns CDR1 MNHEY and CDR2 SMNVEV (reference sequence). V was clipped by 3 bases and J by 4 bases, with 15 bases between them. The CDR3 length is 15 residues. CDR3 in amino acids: CASSFSGGEVYGYTF. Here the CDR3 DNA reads TGTGCCAGCAGTTTTTCGGGGGGCGAAGTCTATGGCTACACCTTC.

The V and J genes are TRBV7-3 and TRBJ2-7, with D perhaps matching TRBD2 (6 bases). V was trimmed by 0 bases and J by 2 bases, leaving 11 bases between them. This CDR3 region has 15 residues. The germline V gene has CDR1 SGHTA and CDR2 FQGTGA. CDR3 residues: CASSLTGTATYEQYF. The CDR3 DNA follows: TGTGCCAGCAGCTTAACCGGGACTGCAACCTACGAGCAGTACTTC.

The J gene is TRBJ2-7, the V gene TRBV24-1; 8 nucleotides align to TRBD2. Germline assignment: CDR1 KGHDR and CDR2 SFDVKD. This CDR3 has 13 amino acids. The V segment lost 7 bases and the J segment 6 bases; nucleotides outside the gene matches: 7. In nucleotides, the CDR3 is TGTGCCACCAGGGGGCGGGGGGCGGCCGAGCAGTACTTC. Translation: CATRGRGAAEQYF.

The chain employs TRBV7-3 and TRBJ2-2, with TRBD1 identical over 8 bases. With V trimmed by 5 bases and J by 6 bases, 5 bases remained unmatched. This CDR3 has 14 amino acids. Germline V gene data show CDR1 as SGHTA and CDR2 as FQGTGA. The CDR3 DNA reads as TGTGCCAGCAGCCTCGCGACAGGGGCCGGGGAGCTGTTTTTT. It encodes CASSLATGAGELFF.

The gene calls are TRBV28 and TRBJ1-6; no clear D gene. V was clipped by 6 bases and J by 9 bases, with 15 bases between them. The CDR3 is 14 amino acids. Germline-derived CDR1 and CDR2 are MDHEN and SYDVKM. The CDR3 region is CASSLAEGGSPLHF. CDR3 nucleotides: TGTGCCAGCAGCCTAGCCGAGGGCGGTTCACCCCTCCACTTT.

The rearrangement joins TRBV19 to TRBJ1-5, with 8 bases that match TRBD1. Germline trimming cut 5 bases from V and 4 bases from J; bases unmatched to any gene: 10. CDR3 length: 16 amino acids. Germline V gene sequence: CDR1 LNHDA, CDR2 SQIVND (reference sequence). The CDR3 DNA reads TGTGCCAGTAGTTCGGACAGGGTAACCTTAAATCAGCCCCAGCATTTT. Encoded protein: CASSSDRVTLNQPQHF.

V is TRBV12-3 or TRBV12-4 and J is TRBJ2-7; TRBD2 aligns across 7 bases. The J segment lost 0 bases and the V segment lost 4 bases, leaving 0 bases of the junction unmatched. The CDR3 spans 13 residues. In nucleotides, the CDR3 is TGTGCCAGCAGTTGGGGGGGCTCCTACGAGCAGTACTTC. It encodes CASSWGGSYEQYF.

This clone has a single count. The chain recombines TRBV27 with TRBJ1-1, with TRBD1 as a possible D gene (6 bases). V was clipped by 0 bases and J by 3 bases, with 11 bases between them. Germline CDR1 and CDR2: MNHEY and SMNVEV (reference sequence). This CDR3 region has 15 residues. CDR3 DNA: TGTGCCAGCAGTTTATCCCGAGGGGGGGACACTGAAGCTTTCTTT. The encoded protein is CASSLSRGGDTEAFF.

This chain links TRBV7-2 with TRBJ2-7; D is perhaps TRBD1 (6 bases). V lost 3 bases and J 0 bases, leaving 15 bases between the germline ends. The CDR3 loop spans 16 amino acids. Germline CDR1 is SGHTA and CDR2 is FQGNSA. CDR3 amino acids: CASSFDRDTSSYEQYF. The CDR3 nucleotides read TGTGCCAGCAGCTTTGACCGGGACACGAGCTCCTACGAGCAGTACTTC.

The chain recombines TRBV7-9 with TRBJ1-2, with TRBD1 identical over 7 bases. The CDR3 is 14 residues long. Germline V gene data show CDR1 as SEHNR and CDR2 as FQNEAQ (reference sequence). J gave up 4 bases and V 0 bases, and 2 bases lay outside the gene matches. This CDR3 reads CASSLAGTVYGYTF. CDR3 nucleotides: TGTGCCAGCAGCTTAGCCGGGACAGTCTATGGCTACACCTTC.

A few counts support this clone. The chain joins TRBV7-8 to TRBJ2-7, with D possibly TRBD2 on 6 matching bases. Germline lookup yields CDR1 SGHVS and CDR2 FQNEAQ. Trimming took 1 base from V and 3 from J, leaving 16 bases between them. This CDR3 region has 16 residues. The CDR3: CASSLGGVRRFYEQYF. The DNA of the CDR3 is TGTGCCAGCAGCTTAGGGGGGGTACGCCGATTCTACGAGCAGTACTTC.

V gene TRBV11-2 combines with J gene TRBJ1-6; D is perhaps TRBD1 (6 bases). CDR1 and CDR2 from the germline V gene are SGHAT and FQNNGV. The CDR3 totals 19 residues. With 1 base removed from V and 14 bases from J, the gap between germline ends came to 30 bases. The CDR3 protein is CASSLVPWGTRTSSGTLHF. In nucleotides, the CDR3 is TGTGCCAGCAGCTTAGTGCCGTGGGGGACAAGGACCTCTAGCGGGACCCTCCACTTT.

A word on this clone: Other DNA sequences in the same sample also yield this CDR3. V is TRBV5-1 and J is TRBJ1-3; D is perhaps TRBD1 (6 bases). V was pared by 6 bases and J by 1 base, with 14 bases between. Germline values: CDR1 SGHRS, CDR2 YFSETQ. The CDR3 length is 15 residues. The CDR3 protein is CASKTDSFSGNTIYF. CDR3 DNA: TGCGCCAGCAAGACGGACAGTTTTTCTGGAAACACCATATATTTT.

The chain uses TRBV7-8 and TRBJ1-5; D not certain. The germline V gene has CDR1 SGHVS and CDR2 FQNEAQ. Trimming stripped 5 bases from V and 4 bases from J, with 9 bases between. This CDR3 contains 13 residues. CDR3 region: CASSLNTNQPQHF. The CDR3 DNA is TGTGCCAGCAGCCTTAACACAAATCAGCCCCAGCATTTT.

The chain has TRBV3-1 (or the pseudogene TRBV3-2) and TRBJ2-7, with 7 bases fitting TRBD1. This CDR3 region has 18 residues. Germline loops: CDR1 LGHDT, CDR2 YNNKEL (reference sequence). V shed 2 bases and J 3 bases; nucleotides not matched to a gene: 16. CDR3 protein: CASSQKAERGQNYYEQYF. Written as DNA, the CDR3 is TGTGCCAGCAGCCAAAAAGCCGAAAGGGGACAGAACTACTACGAGCAGTACTTC.

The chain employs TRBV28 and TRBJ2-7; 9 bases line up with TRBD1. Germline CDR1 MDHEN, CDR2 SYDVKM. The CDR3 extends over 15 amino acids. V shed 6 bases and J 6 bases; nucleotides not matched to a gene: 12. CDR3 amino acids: CASSPLGTGSVEQYF. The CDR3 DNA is TGTGCCAGCAGCCCCTTGGGGACAGGGAGTGTCGAGCAGTACTTC.

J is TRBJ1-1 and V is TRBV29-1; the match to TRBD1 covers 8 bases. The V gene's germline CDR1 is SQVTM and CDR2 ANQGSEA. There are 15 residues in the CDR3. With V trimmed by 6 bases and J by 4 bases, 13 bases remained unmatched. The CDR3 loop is CSVRQGSRTATEAFF. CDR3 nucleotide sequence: TGCAGCGTCCGACAGGGGAGTAGGACTGCCACTGAAGCTTTCTTT. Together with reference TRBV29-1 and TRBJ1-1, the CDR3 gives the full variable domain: SAVISQKPSRDICQRGTSLTIQCQVDSQVTMMFWYRQQPGQSLTLIATANQGSEATYESGFVIDKFPISRPNLTFSTLTVSNMSPEDSSIYLCSVRQGSRTATEAFFGQGTRLTVV.

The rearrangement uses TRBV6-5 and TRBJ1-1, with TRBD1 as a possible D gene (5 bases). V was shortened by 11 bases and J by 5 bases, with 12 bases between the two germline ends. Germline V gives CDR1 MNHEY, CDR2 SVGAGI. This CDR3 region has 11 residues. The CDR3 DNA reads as TGTGCCGGGCAGGGTAGGACTGAAGCTTTCTTT. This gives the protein CAGQGRTEAFF.